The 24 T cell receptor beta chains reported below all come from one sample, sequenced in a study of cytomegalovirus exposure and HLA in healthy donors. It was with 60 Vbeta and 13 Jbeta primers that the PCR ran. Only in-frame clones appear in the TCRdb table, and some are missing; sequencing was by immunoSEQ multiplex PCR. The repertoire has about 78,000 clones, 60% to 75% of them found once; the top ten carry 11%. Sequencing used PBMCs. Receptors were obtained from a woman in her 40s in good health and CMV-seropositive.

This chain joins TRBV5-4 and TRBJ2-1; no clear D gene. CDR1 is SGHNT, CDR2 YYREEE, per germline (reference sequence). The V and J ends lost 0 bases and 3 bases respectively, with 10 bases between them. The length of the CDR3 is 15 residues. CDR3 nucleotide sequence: TGTGCCAGCAGCTTGGGTGACACCTTCTACAATGAGCAGTTCTTC. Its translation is CASSLGDTFYNEQFF.

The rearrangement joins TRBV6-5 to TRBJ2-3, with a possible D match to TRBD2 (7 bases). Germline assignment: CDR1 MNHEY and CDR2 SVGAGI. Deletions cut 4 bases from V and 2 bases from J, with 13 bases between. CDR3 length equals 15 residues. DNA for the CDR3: TGTGCCAGCAGTTCCGCGGGGGCCTACACAGATACGCAGTATTTT. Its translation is CASSSAGAYTDTQYF.

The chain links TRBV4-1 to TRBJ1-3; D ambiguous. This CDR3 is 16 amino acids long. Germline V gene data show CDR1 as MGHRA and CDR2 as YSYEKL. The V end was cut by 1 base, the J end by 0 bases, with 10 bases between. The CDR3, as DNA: TGCGCCAGCAGCCAAGTCCCACCTAGCTCTGGAAACACCATATATTTT. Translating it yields CASSQVPPSSGNTIYF.

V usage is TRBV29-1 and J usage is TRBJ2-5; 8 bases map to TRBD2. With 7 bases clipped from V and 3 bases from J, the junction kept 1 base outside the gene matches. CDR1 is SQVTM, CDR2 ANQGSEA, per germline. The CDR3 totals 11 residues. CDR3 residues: CSAGGEETQYF. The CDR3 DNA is TGCAGCGCGGGGGGGGAAGAGACCCAGTACTTC.

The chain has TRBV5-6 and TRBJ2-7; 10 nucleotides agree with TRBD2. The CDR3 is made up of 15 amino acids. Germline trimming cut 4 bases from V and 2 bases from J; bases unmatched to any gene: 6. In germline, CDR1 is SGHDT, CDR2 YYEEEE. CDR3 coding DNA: TGTGCCAGCAGCCCGGGACTAGCGCCTACCTACGAGCAGTACTTC. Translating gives CASSPGLAPTYEQYF. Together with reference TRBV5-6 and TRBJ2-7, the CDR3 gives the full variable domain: DAGVTQSPTHLIKTRGQQVTLRCSPKSGHDTVSWYQQALGQGPQFIFQYYEEEERQRGNFPDRFSGHQFPNYSSELNVNALLLGDSALYLCASSPGLAPTYEQYFGPGTRLTVT.

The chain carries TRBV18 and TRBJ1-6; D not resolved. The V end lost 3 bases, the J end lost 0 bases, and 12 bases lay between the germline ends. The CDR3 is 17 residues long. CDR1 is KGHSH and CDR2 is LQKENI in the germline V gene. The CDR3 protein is CASSPLETSSYNSPLHF. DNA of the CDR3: TGTGCCAGCTCACCTTTAGAGACAAGCTCCTATAATTCACCCCTCCACTTT.

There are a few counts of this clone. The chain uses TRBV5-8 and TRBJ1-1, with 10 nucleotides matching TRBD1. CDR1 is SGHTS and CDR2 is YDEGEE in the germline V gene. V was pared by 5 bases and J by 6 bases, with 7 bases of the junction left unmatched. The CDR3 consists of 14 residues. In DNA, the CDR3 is TGTGCCAGCAGACGCCGGGACAGGGGCCCTGAAGCTTTCTTT. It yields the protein CASRRRDRGPEAFF.

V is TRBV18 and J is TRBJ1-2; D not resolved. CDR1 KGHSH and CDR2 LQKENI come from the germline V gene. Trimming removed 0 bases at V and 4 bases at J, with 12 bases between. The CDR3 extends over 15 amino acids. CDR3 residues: CASSPPGSPGYGYTF. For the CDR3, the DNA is TGTGCCAGCTCACCACCGGGGAGCCCGGGCTATGGCTACACCTTC.

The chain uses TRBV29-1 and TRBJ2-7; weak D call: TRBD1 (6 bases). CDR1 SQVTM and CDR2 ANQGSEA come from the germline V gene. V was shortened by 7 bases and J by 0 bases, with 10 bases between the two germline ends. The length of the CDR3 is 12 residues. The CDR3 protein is CSATTGSYEQYF. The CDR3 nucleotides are TGCAGCGCCACGACAGGCTCCTACGAGCAGTACTTC.

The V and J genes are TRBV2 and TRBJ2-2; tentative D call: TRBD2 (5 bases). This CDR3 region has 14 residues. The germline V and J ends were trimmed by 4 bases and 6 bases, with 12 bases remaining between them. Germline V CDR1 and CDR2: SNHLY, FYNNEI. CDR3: CASSGRAGAGELFF. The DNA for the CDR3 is TGTGCCAGCAGTGGTAGGGCCGGGGCCGGGGAGCTGTTTTTT.

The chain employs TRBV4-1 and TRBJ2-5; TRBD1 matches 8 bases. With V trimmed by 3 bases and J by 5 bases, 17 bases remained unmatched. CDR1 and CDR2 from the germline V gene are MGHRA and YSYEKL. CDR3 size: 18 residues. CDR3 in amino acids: CASSHPIFGQGSGETQYF. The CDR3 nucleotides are TGCGCCAGCAGCCATCCTATCTTCGGACAGGGAAGCGGTGAGACCCAGTACTTC.

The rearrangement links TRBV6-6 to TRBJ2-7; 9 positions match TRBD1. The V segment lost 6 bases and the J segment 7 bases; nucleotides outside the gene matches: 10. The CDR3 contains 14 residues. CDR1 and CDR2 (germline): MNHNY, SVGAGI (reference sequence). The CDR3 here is CASRKDRGVGEQYF. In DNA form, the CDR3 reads TGTGCCAGCAGAAAGGACAGGGGCGTAGGGGAGCAGTACTTC.

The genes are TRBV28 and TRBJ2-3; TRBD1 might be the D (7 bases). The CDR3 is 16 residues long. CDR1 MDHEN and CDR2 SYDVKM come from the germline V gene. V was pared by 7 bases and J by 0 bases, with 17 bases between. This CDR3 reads CASTTGGGASTDTQYF. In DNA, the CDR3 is TGTGCCAGCACCACTGGAGGGGGCGCGAGCACAGATACGCAGTATTTT.

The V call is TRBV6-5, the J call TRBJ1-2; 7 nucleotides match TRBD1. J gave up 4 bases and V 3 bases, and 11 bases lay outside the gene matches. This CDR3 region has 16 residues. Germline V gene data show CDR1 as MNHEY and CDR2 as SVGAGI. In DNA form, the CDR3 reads TGTGCCAGCAGTTATGGAGAACCGGGACAGCGCTATGGCTACACCTTC. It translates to CASSYGEPGQRYGYTF.

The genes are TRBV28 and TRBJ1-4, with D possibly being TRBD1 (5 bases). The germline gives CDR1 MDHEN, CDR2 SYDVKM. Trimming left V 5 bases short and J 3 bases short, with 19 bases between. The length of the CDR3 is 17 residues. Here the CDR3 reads CASSLIGEGAANEKLFF. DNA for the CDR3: TGTGCCAGCAGTCTTATTGGCGAAGGGGCGGCTAATGAAAAACTGTTTTTT.

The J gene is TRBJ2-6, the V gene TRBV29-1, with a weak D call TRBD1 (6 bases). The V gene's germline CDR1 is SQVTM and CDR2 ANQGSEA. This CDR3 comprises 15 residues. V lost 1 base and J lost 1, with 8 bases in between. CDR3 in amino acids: CSVEVGGSGANVLTF. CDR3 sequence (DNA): TGCAGCGTTGAAGTAGGGGGATCTGGGGCCAACGTCCTGACTTTC.

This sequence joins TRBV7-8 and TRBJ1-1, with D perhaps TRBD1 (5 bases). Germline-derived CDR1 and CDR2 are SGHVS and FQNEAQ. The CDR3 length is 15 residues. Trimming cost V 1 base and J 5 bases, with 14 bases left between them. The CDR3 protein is CASSLGYQGLTEAFF. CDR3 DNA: TGTGCCAGCAGCTTAGGTTATCAGGGTTTGACTGAAGCTTTCTTT.

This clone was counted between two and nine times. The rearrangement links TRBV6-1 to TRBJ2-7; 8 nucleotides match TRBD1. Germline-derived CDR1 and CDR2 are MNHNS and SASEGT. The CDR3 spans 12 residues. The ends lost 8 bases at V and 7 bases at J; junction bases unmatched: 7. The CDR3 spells CASLPGGWEQYF. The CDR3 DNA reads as TGTGCCAGCCTACCAGGGGGCTGGGAGCAGTACTTC.

The CDR3 nucleotides read TGTGCCAGCAGCTTGGCCGGGTCAGGCAATCAGCCCCAGCATTTT. It codes for CASSLAGSGNQPQHF. The rearrangement joins TRBV5-6 to TRBJ1-5; no definite D call. Per germline, CDR1 SGHDT and CDR2 YYEEEE. The CDR3 loop spans 15 amino acids. V lost 0 bases, J lost 2 bases, and 9 bases lay in between.

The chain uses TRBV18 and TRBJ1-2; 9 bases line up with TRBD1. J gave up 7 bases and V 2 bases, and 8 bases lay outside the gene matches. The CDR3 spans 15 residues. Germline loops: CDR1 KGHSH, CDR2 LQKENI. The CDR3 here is CASSPVGTGLTGYTF. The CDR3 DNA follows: TGTGCCAGCTCACCAGTAGGGACAGGGTTGACTGGCTACACCTTC. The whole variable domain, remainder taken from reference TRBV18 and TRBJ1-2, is NAGVMQNPRHLVRRRGQEARLRCSPMKGHSHVYWYRQLPEEGLKFMVYLQKENIIDESGMPKERFSAEFPKEGPSILRIQQVVRGDSAAYFCASSPVGTGLTGYTFGSGTRLTVV.

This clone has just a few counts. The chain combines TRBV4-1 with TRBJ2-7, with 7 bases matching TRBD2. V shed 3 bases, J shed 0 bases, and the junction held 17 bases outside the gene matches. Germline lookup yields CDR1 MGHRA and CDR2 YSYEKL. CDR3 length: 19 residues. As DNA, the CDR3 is TGCGCCAGCAGCCAGGGACCTCACAGACTAGCCGAGAGCTCCTACGAGCAGTACTTC. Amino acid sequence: CASSQGPHRLAESSYEQYF.

The CDR3 sequence is CASRGVGDQPQHF. The DNA of the CDR3 is TGTGCCAGCCGGGGGGTAGGGGACCAGCCCCAGCATTTT. J is TRBJ1-5 and V is TRBV2, with TRBD1 as a possible D gene (5 bases). Germline lookup yields CDR1 SNHLY and CDR2 FYNNEI. The length of the CDR3 is 13 residues. Trimming pared 8 bases from V and 7 bases from J, leaving 15 bases between.

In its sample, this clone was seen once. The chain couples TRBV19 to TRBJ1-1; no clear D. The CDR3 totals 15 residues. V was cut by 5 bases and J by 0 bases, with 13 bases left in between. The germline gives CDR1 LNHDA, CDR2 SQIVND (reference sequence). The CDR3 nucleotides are TGTGCCAGTAGTTTCCACGGTCAAATGAACACTGAAGCTTTCTTT. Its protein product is CASSFHGQMNTEAFF.

CDR3 loop: CASSLGTEGASPLHF. CDR3 nucleotide sequence: TGCGCCAGCAGCTTGGGGACAGAAGGAGCTTCACCCCTCCACTTT. The J gene is TRBJ1-6, the V gene TRBV5-1; tentatively, D is TRBD1 (6 bases). The CDR3 totals 15 residues. CDR1 SGHRS and CDR2 YFSETQ come from the germline V gene. Trimming pared 0 bases from V and 9 bases from J, leaving 13 bases between.